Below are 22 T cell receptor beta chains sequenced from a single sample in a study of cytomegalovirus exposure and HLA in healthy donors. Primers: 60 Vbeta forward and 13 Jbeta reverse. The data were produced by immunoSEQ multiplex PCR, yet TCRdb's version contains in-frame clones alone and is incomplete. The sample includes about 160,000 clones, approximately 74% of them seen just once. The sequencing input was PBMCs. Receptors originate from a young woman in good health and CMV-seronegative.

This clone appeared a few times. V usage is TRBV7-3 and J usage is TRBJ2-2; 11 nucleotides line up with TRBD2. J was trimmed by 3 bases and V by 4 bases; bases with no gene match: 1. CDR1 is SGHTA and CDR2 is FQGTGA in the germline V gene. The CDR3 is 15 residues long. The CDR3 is CASSSGLADTGELFF. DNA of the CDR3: TGTGCCAGCAGCTCGGGACTAGCGGACACCGGGGAGCTGTTTTTT.

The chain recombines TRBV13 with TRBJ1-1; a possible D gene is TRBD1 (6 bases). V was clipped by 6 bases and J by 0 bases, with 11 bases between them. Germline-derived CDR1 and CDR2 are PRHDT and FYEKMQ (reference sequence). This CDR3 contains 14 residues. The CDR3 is CASRQQGMNTEAFF. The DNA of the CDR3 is TGTGCCAGCAGACAACAGGGCATGAACACTGAAGCTTTCTTT.

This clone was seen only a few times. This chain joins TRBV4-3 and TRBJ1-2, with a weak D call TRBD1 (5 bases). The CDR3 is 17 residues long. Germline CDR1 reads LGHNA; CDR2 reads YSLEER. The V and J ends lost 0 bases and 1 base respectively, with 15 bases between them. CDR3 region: CASSQDRQTDFNYGYTF. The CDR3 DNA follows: TGCGCCAGCAGCCAAGATAGGCAGACAGACTTTAACTATGGCTACACCTTC.

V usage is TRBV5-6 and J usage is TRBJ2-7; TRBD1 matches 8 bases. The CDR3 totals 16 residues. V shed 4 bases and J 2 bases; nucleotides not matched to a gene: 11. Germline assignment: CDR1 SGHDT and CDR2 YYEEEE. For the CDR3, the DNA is TGTGCCAGCAGCGAGGATAGGACAGGGATCACCTACGAGCAGTACTTC. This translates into CASSEDRTGITYEQYF.

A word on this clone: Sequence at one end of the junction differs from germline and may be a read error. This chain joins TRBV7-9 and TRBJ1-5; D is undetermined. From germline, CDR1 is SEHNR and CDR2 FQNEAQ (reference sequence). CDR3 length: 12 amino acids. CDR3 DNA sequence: TGTTCCAGCAGTGTCGGCAATCAGCCCCAGCATTTT. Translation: CSSSVGNQPQHF.

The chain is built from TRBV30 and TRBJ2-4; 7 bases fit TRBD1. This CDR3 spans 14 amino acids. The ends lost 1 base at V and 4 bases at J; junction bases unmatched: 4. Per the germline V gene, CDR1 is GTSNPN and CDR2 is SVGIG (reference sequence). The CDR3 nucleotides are TGTGCCTGGAGTGAGGGACAGAAAAAAAACATTCAGTACTTC. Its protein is CAWSEGQKKNIQYF.

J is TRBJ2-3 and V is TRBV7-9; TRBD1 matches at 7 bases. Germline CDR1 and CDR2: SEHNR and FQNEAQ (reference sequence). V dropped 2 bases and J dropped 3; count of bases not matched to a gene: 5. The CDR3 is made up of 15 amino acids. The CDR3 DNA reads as TGTGCCAGCAGCTTACGAGACAGGGTTACAGATACGCAGTATTTT. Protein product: CASSLRDRVTDTQYF.

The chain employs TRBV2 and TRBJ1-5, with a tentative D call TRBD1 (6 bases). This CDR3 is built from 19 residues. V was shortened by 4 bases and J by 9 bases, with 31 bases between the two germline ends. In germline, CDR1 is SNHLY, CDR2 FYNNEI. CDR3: CASSGATGMNSGPIGPQHF. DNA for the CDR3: TGTGCCAGCAGTGGGGCGACAGGTATGAACTCGGGGCCGATCGGGCCCCAGCATTTT.

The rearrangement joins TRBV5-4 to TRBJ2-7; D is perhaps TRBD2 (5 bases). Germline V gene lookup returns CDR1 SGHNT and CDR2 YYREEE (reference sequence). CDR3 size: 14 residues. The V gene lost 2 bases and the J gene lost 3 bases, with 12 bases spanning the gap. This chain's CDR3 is CASSLLGSDYEQYF. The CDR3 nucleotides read TGTGCCAGCAGCTTACTAGGGTCGGACTACGAGCAGTACTTC.

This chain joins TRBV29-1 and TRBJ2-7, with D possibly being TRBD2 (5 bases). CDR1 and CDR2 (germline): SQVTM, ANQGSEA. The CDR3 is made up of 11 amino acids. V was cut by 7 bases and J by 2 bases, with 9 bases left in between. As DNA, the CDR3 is TGCAGCGCCCCGGGAACCTACGAGCAGTACTTC. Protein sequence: CSAPGTYEQYF.

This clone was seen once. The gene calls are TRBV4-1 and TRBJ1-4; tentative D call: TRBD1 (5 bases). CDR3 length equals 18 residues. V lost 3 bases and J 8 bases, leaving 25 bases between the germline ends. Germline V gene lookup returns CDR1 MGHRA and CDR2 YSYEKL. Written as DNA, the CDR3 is TGCGCCAGCAGCCACCCCCGGGGCGGGGCCCGTATATGGGAAAAACTGTTTTTT. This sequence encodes CASSHPRGGARIWEKLFF.

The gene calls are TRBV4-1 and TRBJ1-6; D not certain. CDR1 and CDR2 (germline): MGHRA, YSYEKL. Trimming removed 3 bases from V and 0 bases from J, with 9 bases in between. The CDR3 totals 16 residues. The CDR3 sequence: CASSHTMSSYNSPLHF. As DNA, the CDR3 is TGCGCCAGCAGCCATACCATGAGCTCCTATAATTCACCCCTCCACTTT.

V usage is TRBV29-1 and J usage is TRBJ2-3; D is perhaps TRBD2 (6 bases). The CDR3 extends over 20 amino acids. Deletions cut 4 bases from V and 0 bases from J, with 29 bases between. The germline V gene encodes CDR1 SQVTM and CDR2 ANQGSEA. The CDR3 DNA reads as TGCAGCGTTGCTCGGACAAGGACCTTCACAGCGGGTGACAGCACAGATACGCAGTATTTT. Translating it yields CSVARTRTFTAGDSTDTQYF.

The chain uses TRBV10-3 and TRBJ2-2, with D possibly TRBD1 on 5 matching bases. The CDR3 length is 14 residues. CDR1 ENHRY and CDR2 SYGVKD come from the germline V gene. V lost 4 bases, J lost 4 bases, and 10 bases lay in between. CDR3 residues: CAISVDRGTGELFF. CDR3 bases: TGTGCCATCAGTGTTGATAGGGGCACCGGGGAGCTGTTTTTT.

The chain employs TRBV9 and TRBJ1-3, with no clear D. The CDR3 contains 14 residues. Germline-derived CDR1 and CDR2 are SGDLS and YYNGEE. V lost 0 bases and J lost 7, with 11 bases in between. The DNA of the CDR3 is TGTGCCAGCAGCGTAGGTGGGGAGACCAACACCATATATTTT. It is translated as CASSVGGETNTIYF.

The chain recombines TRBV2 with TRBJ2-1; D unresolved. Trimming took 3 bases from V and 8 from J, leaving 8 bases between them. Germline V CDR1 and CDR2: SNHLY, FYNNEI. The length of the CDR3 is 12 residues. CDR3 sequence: CASSEAVYEQFF. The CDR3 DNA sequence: TGTGCCAGCAGTGAGGCAGTGTATGAGCAGTTCTTC.

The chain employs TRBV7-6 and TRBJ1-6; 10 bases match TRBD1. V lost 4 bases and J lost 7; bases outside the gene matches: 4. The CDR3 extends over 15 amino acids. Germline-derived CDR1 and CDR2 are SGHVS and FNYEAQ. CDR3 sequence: CASSSGQGVNSPLHF. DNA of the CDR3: TGTGCCAGCAGCTCTGGACAGGGGGTGAATTCACCCCTCCACTTT.

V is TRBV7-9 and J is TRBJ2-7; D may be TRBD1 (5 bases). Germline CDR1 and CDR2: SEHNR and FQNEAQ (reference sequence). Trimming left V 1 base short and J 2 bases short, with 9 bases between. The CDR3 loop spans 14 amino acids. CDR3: CASSLGTNTYEQYF. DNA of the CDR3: TGTGCCAGCAGCTTAGGGACAAACACCTACGAGCAGTACTTC.

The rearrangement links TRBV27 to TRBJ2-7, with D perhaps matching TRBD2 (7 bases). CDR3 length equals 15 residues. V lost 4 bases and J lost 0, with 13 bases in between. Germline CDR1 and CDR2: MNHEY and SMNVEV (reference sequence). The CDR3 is CASSWGGDSSYEQYF. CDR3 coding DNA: TGTGCCAGCAGTTGGGGGGGCGATAGCTCCTACGAGCAGTACTTC.

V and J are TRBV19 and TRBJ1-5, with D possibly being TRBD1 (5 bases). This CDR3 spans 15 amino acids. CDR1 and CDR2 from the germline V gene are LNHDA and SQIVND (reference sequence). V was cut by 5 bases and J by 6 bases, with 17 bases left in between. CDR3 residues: CASSSRTQRSQPQHF. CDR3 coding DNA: TGTGCCAGTAGTTCCCGGACACAGAGGAGTCAGCCCCAGCATTTT.

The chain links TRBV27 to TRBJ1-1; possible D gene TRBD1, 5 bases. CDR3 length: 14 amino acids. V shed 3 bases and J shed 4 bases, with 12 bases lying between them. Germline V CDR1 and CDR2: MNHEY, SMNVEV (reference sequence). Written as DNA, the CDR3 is TGTGCCAGCAGTTTGGGGGGTTTATCCACTGAAGCTTTCTTT. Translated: CASSLGGLSTEAFF.

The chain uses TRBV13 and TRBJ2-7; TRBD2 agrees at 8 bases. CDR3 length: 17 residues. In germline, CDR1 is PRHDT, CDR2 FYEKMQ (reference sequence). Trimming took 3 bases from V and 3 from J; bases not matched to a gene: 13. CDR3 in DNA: TGTGCCAGCAGCTTTAGAGTAGCGGGGACACGAATCTACGAGCAGTACTTC. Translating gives CASSFRVAGTRIYEQYF.